The 20 T cell receptor beta chains in this list originate from one sample, sequenced in a study of cytomegalovirus exposure and HLA in healthy donors. The primer mix had 60 Vbeta and 13 Jbeta primers. Produced via immunoSEQ multiplex PCR; TCRdb's table is partial and in-frame only. The sample gives around 140,000 clones, roughly three quarters of which show up once; 0.75% to 0.95% is in the top ten. The sequenced sample consisted of PBMCs. The receptors derive from a woman aged 55-69 years in good health and CMV-seronegative.

The chain uses TRBV28 and TRBJ1-1; 9 positions match TRBD1. The germline gives CDR1 MDHEN, CDR2 SYDVKM. The CDR3 is 14 residues long. Losses at the gene ends were 8 bases for V and 10 bases for J; bases not matched to a gene: 14. The CDR3 DNA reads as TGTGCCAGCCCACCCGGGACAGGGATGGAGTCAGCTTTCTTT. This encodes CASPPGTGMESAFF.

The J gene is TRBJ1-1, the V gene TRBV5-1; 10 bases are a match to TRBD1. The CDR3 totals 15 residues. J lost 3 bases, V lost 0 bases, and 2 bases had no gene match. The germline V gene encodes CDR1 SGHRS and CDR2 YFSETQ. This CDR3 is CASSLGDRGDTEAFF. For the CDR3, the DNA is TGCGCCAGCAGCTTGGGGGACAGGGGCGACACTGAAGCTTTCTTT.

In its sample, this clone was seen once. This chain uses TRBV9 with TRBJ2-2; TRBD1 agrees at 10 bases. Germline loops: CDR1 SGDLS, CDR2 YYNGEE. The CDR3 length is 15 residues. J gave up 3 bases and V 5 bases, and 4 bases lay outside the gene matches. The chain's CDR3 is CASRKTGGDTGELFF. DNA of the CDR3: TGTGCCAGCAGGAAGACAGGGGGCGACACCGGGGAGCTGTTTTTT.

As concerns this clone: Germline and junction disagree at one end, which may indicate a read error. The chain has TRBV7-9 and TRBJ2-1; TRBD1 matches at 11 bases. The CDR3 spans 12 residues. Germline CDR1 and CDR2: SEHNR and FQNEAQ (reference sequence). The CDR3, as DNA: TGTTCCAGCAGTCCGGACAGGGGGCACCAGTTCTTC. Translation: CSSSPDRGHQFF.

V usage is TRBV19 and J usage is TRBJ2-1; the match to TRBD2 covers 7 bases. CDR3 length: 14 amino acids. Germline assignment: CDR1 LNHDA and CDR2 SQIVND (reference sequence). The V gene end was trimmed by 6 bases and the J gene end by 6 bases; junction bases not matched to a gene: 8. The CDR3 sequence: CASRSGGSGNEQFF. The DNA of the CDR3 is TGTGCCAGTAGGTCCGGCGGGAGCGGCAATGAGCAGTTCTTC.

This clone was picked up a small number of times. The rearrangement joins TRBV7-3 to TRBJ2-1; D is undetermined. CDR1 and CDR2 (germline): SGHTA, FQGTGA. The CDR3 sequence is 13 residues long. The V gene lost 1 base and the J gene lost 5 bases, with 6 bases spanning the gap. CDR3 amino acids: CASSLIVDNEQFF. CDR3 sequence (DNA): TGTGCCAGCAGCTTAATAGTCGACAATGAGCAGTTCTTC.

This rearrangement joins TRBV27 to TRBJ2-3; TRBD1 is a possible D gene (5 bases). This CDR3 has 15 amino acids. Trimming shortened V by 8 bases and J by 6 bases, and 21 bases separated the two germline ends. Germline V gene data show CDR1 as MNHEY and CDR2 as SMNVEV (reference sequence). The CDR3 DNA is TGTGCCAGCGGATTGTCAGGGTTTATCATTGATACGCAGTATTTT. It translates to CASGLSGFIIDTQYF.

The chain joins TRBV5-1 to TRBJ2-3; no definite D call. The CDR3 runs to 17 residues. Trimming took off 4 bases at V and 1 base at J, with 19 bases between the two ends. Germline values: CDR1 SGHRS, CDR2 YFSETQ. The CDR3 sequence is CASSPRPSEWGTDTQYF. In DNA, the CDR3 is TGCGCCAGCAGCCCCCGGCCATCGGAGTGGGGCACAGATACGCAGTATTTT.

The chain combines TRBV19 with TRBJ2-6; TRBD2 is a possible D gene (5 bases). Per the germline V gene, CDR1 is LNHDA and CDR2 is SQIVND (reference sequence). This CDR3 comprises 14 residues. The ends were cut back, 7 bases at V and 2 bases at J, with 9 bases in the middle. The CDR3 here is CASNKGAGANVLTF. The DNA of the CDR3 is TGTGCCAGTAATAAGGGAGCTGGGGCCAACGTCCTGACTTTC.

The chain recombines TRBV7-9 with TRBJ2-7, with 7 bases aligning to TRBD1. The CDR3 sequence is 16 residues long. V lost 6 bases and J lost 2; bases outside the gene matches: 13. CDR1 and CDR2 (germline): SEHNR, FQNEAQ (reference sequence). CDR3 DNA: TGTGCCAGCAGTCAAGATCCGGGACAGTTGACCTACGAGCAGTACTTC. Translated, it gives CASSQDPGQLTYEQYF.

The chain joins TRBV6-5 to TRBJ2-5; D is uncertain. This CDR3 has 14 residues. Trimming pared 5 bases from V and 0 bases from J, leaving 10 bases between. The germline CDR1 and CDR2 sequences are MNHEY and SVGAGI. CDR3 region: CASSPLEYQETQYF. Written as DNA, the CDR3 is TGTGCCAGCAGTCCTCTCGAGTACCAAGAGACCCAGTACTTC.

The chain combines TRBV28 with TRBJ2-7; 15 nucleotides align to TRBD2. The trim removed 6 bases at V and 6 bases at J, leaving 6 bases unmatched. The CDR3 is made up of 15 amino acids. Germline V gives CDR1 MDHEN, CDR2 SYDVKM. The CDR3 DNA follows: TGTGCCAGCAGATACAGGACTAGCGGGGGGGCCGAGCAGTACTTC. It is translated as CASRYRTSGGAEQYF.

V and J are TRBV5-1 and TRBJ2-7; D gene unclear. This CDR3 has 14 amino acids. CDR1 is SGHRS and CDR2 is YFSETQ in the germline V gene. V lost 0 bases and J lost 0, with 7 bases in between. This chain's CDR3 is CASSLDLSSYEQYF. CDR3 nucleotide sequence: TGCGCCAGCAGCTTGGACTTGAGCTCCTACGAGCAGTACTTC.

This chain links TRBV5-1 with TRBJ2-2, with 10 bases that match TRBD2. Looked up from germline, CDR1 is SGHRS and CDR2 is YFSETQ. The CDR3 has 16 residues. J was trimmed by 1 base and V by 3 bases; bases with no gene match: 3. The CDR3 reads CASSWTSGGNTGELFF. The CDR3 region has the DNA TGCGCCAGCAGCTGGACTAGCGGAGGGAACACCGGGGAGCTGTTTTTT.

The CDR3 sequence is CASSIRDRLNYGYTF. The DNA for the CDR3 is TGTGCCAGTAGTATCCGGGACAGACTTAACTATGGCTACACCTTC. The chain combines TRBV19 with TRBJ1-2, with 7 positions matching TRBD1. Germline CDR1 LNHDA, CDR2 SQIVND (reference sequence). Trimming took 3 bases from V and 1 from J; bases not matched to a gene: 5. The CDR3 has 15 amino acids.

The CDR3 DNA reads as TGTGCCAGCAGCTCGGACAGGTCTGAAGCTTTCTTT. Translation gives CASSSDRSEAFF. The chain carries TRBV11-2 and TRBJ1-1, with TRBD1 matching 7 bases. Losses at the gene ends were 4 bases for V and 6 bases for J; bases not matched to a gene: 2. Germline V gene sequence: CDR1 SGHAT, CDR2 FQNNGV. The length of the CDR3 is 12 residues.

This clone has a handful of counts. V gene TRBV9 combines with J gene TRBJ2-3; the match to TRBD2 covers 8 bases. The V segment lost 0 bases and the J segment 5 bases; nucleotides outside the gene matches: 8. The CDR3 is 16 amino acids. The germline CDR1 and CDR2 sequences are SGDLS and YYNGEE. Written as DNA, the CDR3 is TGTGCCAGCAGCGTAGTAGGAGCGGGAGCTGTAGATACGCAGTATTTT. Encoded protein: CASSVVGAGAVDTQYF.

This chain links TRBV28 with TRBJ2-7; possibly TRBD1 for D (5 bases). V lost 7 bases and J 6 bases, leaving 10 bases between the germline ends. CDR1 MDHEN and CDR2 SYDVKM come from the germline V gene. The CDR3 is 11 amino acids. The CDR3 loop reads CASTLRGEQYF. In DNA, the CDR3 is TGTGCCAGCACTCTTAGGGGCGAGCAGTACTTC.

The V and J genes are TRBV28 and TRBJ2-5, with 7 bases matching TRBD1. The junction had 9 bases not matched to a gene; V was cut back by 8 bases and J by 3 bases. The CDR3 loop spans 14 amino acids. CDR1 MDHEN and CDR2 SYDVKM come from the germline V gene. CDR3: CASPLTGREETQYF. In DNA, the CDR3 is TGTGCCAGCCCTCTGACAGGGCGGGAAGAGACCCAGTACTTC.

The J gene is TRBJ2-1, the V gene TRBV28; D is unresolved. Germline CDR1 is MDHEN and CDR2 is SYDVKM. There are 14 residues in the CDR3. Trimming removed 4 bases from V and 0 bases from J, with 7 bases in between. The CDR3 DNA follows: TGTGCCAGCAGTTCACCGGGCTCCTACAATGAGCAGTTCTTC. Amino acids: CASSSPGSYNEQFF.